These 14 T cell receptor beta chains were all obtained from the same sample, sequenced in a study of blood T cell repertoires in COVID-19. Generated by immunoSEQ multiplex PCR, the TCRdb table keeps only in-frame clones and is missing some. The profile shows about 70,000 clones, about 87% of them singletons. The sequenced sample was peripheral blood. These receptors all stem from a man between 50 and 59 years old with active COVID-19.

The table lists this clone with a count of one. The rearrangement links TRBV19 to TRBJ2-2; 10 bases align to TRBD2. Trimming took 5 bases from V and 5 from J; bases not matched to a gene: 8. CDR3 length equals 16 residues. CDR1 and CDR2 (germline): LNHDA, SQIVND (reference sequence). The CDR3 spells CASSGLAGVWTGELFF. CDR3 DNA sequence: TGTGCCAGTAGTGGCCTAGCGGGAGTTTGGACCGGGGAGCTGTTTTTT.

The chain recombines TRBV18 with TRBJ1-1; the D is unclear. Deletions cut 3 bases from V and 0 bases from J, with 20 bases between. Germline loops: CDR1 KGHSH, CDR2 LQKENI. The CDR3 has 18 residues. The CDR3 reads CASSPGRHAPKLNTEAFF. In DNA form, the CDR3 reads TGTGCCAGCTCACCCGGCAGACACGCGCCTAAATTGAACACTGAAGCTTTCTTT.

DNA of the CDR3: TGTGCCAGCAGTTTTGTCGCGACAGGGGTTGGCAGAGAGACCCAGTACTTC. Its protein is CASSFVATGVGRETQYF. V gene TRBV28 combines with J gene TRBJ2-5, with 8 nucleotides matching TRBD1. This CDR3 region has 17 residues. V shed 3 bases and J 4 bases; nucleotides not matched to a gene: 13. In germline, CDR1 is MDHEN, CDR2 SYDVKM.

This clone was recorded only once. The rearrangement uses TRBV5-8 and TRBJ1-6, with a possible D match to TRBD1 (6 bases). The CDR3 has 17 residues. Germline V gives CDR1 SGHTS, CDR2 YDEGEE. The germline V and J ends were trimmed by 0 bases and 9 bases, with 19 bases remaining between them. CDR3 sequence (DNA): TGTGCCAGCAGCTTGGTGGGGTCGGGACAAAGGGGTTCACCCCTCCACTTT. Translation gives CASSLVGSGQRGSPLHF.

This clone was found a few times. V and J are TRBV7-8 and TRBJ1-1; 10 nucleotides match TRBD1. V gave up 5 bases and J gave up 1 base; unmatched junction bases: 7. The CDR3 loop spans 16 amino acids. CDR1 SGHVS and CDR2 FQNEAQ come from the germline V gene. CDR3 in amino acids: CASSPRDRGSNTEAFF. Written as DNA, the CDR3 is TGTGCCAGCAGCCCCAGGGACAGGGGATCGAACACTGAAGCTTTCTTT.

Of note for this clone: One end of the junction is discordant with germline, which a read error may explain. The chain uses TRBV7-7 and TRBJ1-2; D might be TRBD1 (6 bases). There are 14 residues in the CDR3. CDR1 and CDR2 from the germline V gene are SSHAT and FNYEAQ (reference sequence). This CDR3 is CASSLKTGARGYTF. The CDR3 DNA reads as TGTGCTAGCAGTCTGAAGACAGGTGCTAGGGGCTACACCTTC.

The gene calls are TRBV5-5 and TRBJ2-2, with 7 nucleotides matching TRBD1. The CDR3 is made up of 15 amino acids. The ends lost 0 bases at V and 5 bases at J; junction bases unmatched: 4. Looked up from germline, CDR1 is SGHKS and CDR2 is YYEKEE (reference sequence). The CDR3 reads CASSLEGAITGELFF. The CDR3 DNA reads TGTGCCAGCAGCTTGGAGGGGGCCATTACCGGGGAGCTGTTTTTT.

V and J are TRBV28 and TRBJ2-7, with D possibly matching TRBD1 (6 bases). Germline V gives CDR1 MDHEN, CDR2 SYDVKM. The ends were cut back, 6 bases at V and 3 bases at J, with 15 bases in the middle. The CDR3 has 14 amino acids. CDR3 region: CASSARDTHYEQYF. The CDR3 DNA sequence: TGTGCCAGCAGCGCCCGGGACACCCACTACGAGCAGTACTTC.

V is TRBV27 and J is TRBJ2-3; TRBD1 aligns across 9 bases. CDR1 MNHEY and CDR2 SMNVEV come from the germline V gene (reference sequence). V shed 5 bases and J 2 bases; nucleotides not matched to a gene: 11. The CDR3 contains 17 residues. The CDR3 region is CASSASTGTGYTDTQYF. CDR3 sequence (DNA): TGTGCCAGCAGTGCATCCACCGGGACAGGGTACACAGATACGCAGTATTTT.

The J gene is TRBJ1-2, the V gene TRBV5-1; no clear D gene. Germline V gene data show CDR1 as SGHRS and CDR2 as YFSETQ. V was cut by 0 bases and J by 0 bases, with 9 bases left in between. There are 15 residues in the CDR3. Here the CDR3 reads CASSLGGGTNYGYTF. In DNA, the CDR3 is TGCGCCAGCAGCTTGGGAGGTGGAACTAACTATGGCTACACCTTC. Combining the CDR3 with reference TRBV5-1 and TRBJ1-2 gives the whole variable domain KAGVTQTPRYLIKTRGQQVTLSCSPISGHRSVSWYQQTPGQGLQFLFEYFSETQRNKGNFPGRFSGRQFSNSRSEMNVSTLELGDSALYLCASSLGGGTNYGYTFGSGTRLTVV.

V and J are TRBV4-3 and TRBJ1-1; TRBD1 matches 7 bases. V dropped 3 bases and J dropped 1; count of bases not matched to a gene: 8. Germline V CDR1 and CDR2: LGHNA, YSLEER. The CDR3 length is 16 residues. The CDR3 reads CASSQDLGTANTEAFF. The CDR3 DNA reads TGCGCCAGCAGCCAGGACCTTGGGACAGCGAACACTGAAGCTTTCTTT.

The CDR3 here is CASSVETGAVGELFF. The CDR3 nucleotides read TGTGCCAGCAGCGTAGAGACAGGGGCGGTCGGGGAGCTGTTTTTT. The chain combines TRBV9 with TRBJ2-2; 8 bases are a match to TRBD1. The junction had 5 bases not matched to a gene; V was cut back by 0 bases and J by 7 bases. This CDR3 spans 15 amino acids. Germline-derived CDR1 and CDR2 are SGDLS and YYNGEE. Based on the CDR3 plus reference TRBV9 and TRBJ2-2, the full variable domain is DSGVTQTPKHLITATGQRVTLRCSPRSGDLSVYWYQQSLDQGLQFLIQYYNGEERAKGNILERFSAQQFPDLHSELNLSSLELGDSALYFCASSVETGAVGELFFGEGSRLTVL.

The chain couples TRBV7-9 to TRBJ2-6; TRBD2 is a possible D gene (6 bases). The length of the CDR3 is 16 residues. CDR1 and CDR2 (germline): SEHNR, FQNEAQ (reference sequence). V was cut by 9 bases and J by 1 base, with 16 bases left in between. CDR3 amino acids: CASGSVGRSGANVLTF. The CDR3 coding sequence is TGTGCCAGTGGGTCTGTCGGGAGATCTGGGGCCAACGTCCTGACTTTC.

The chain uses TRBV29-1 and TRBJ1-2; no reliable D call. V was pared by 6 bases and J by 8 bases, with 10 bases between. This CDR3 is 10 amino acids long. Germline V CDR1 and CDR2: SQVTM, ANQGSEA. The CDR3, as DNA: TGCAGCGTAATTGGTGAGGGCTACACCTTC. Amino acids: CSVIGEGYTF.